Described below is a single T cell receptor beta chain sequence and its context. Many counts were recorded for this clonotype. This receptor's antigen is unknown. Base quality data are lacking; no much larger clone is found one base away. This entry comes from a study of CDR3 diversity in severe acne (dated by TCRdb to between 2019 and 2020). The CDR3 numbers 17 residues from cysteine through phenylalanine. Here the CDR3 DNA is all that survives: 51 bases in frame from base 1. The junction carries 19 bases between V and J, which are trimmed by 3 bases and 3 bases respectively. Taken from the germline V gene (reference sequence), the CDR1 and CDR2 loops are LNHNV and YYDKDF. Libraries were prepared through PCR. TCRdb names Illumina HiSeq 2000 as the instrument used. The public reads were reprocessed in TCRdb via fastp at Q25 and MiXCR, keeping in-frame beta chains. Rows merge per CDR3 protein into single entries with the most common DNA and genes. This sample holds about 98,000 distinct CDR3 sequences; roughly 51% were observed only once. The top ten constitute under 15% of the sample.

Sequencing was carried out using blood. Recombination connected TRBV15 to TRBJ2-3; the D gene is perhaps TRBD2, from 5 matching bases. The TCR comes from a male donor with acne. The CDR3 protein is CATSSRERLLLTDTQYF. Here is the DNA: TGTGCCACCAGCAGTCGCGAACGACTACTCCTAACAGATACGCAGTATTTT.